This T cell receptor beta chain was obtained from a study of identical twins. The sample holds a few counts of this clonotype. In TCRdb, the 5' RACE reads were re-called with MiXCR into one record per CDR3 protein. The sample contains under 900,000 distinct CDR3 sequences, over 9% of which appear only once. V dropped 6 bases and J dropped 1 base, with 15 bases sitting between them. The CDR3 loop spans 15 amino acids. Per the germline V gene, CDR1 is SEHNR and CDR2 is FQNEAQ (reference sequence). The sample was also linked to a second study, of yellow fever vaccine responses in identical twins.

The sequencing sample was made of PBMCs. The chain joins TRBV7-9 to TRBJ2-5; D is unclear. This TCR derives from a woman under 30 in good health. CDR3 in DNA: TGTGCCAGCAGTTCTACCGGACGGACCCAAGAGACCCAGTACTTC. Its protein is CASSSTGRTQETQYF.